This TCR beta chain appears in the sequencing data of a study of T cell responses to AZD1222 COVID-19 vaccine. Study-wide findings and caveats: Reportedly, nearly half the spike-specific TCRs target unmutated variant regions. Spike-specific TCR breadth and depth were elevated following two AZD1222 doses.

Generated by immunoSEQ multiplex PCR, the TCRdb table keeps only in-frame clones and is missing some. The sample carries 120,000 to 150,000 clones, around nine tenths recorded once. Doses given second, at about 4 or about 12 weeks, were pooled. CDR1 is SGHDN and CDR2 is FVKESK in the germline V gene. This CDR3 region has 19 residues. Unmatched junction bases numbered 18, after V lost 4 bases and J lost 3 bases. This clone has just one count. Its antigen is currently unknown. The sequencing used peripheral blood, collected 28 days after the second AZD1222 dose. This chain uses TRBV14 with TRBJ1-5; 7 nucleotides line up with TRBD1. The TCR originated in an adult who received the AZD1222 COVID-19 vaccine. The CDR3 DNA follows: TGTGCCAGCAGCCTTTTAGGGGCCGGCGACAGGGACGACAATCAGCCCCAGCATTTT. It is translated as CASSLLGAGDRDDNQPQHF.